Below are 22 T cell receptor beta chains sequenced from a single sample in a study of shared clonotypes between healthy human individuals. CD45RO-negative CD8 cells positively selected for CCR7 made up the naive population, which excluded terminally differentiated effector memory CD45RA+ cells. Using immunoSEQ multiplex PCR, the repertoire was profiled, and TCRdb retains in-frame clones only, with some absent. Altogether about 2 million clones are present, about 95% being singletons, with the ten largest covering 1% to 1.5%. The specimen sequenced was naive CD8+ T cells sorted from blood. The receptors originated from a man between 18 and 35 years old in good health.

The V gene is TRBV7-2, the J gene TRBJ2-7, with D perhaps matching TRBD2 (6 bases). The CDR3 is made up of 17 amino acids. Germline CDR1 reads SGHTA; CDR2 reads FQGNSA. V dropped 0 bases and J dropped 0 bases, with 15 bases sitting between them. The CDR3 loop is CASSLAGGVLASYEQYF. The CDR3, as DNA: TGTGCCAGCAGCTTAGCCGGTGGGGTACTAGCCTCCTACGAGCAGTACTTC.

This sequence joins TRBV9 and TRBJ2-2; no clear D. Germline CDR1 SGDLS, CDR2 YYNGEE. The CDR3 length is 15 residues. V shed 2 bases and J shed 1 base, with 9 bases lying between them. The CDR3: CASSVAEENTGELFF. Written as DNA, the CDR3 is TGTGCCAGCAGCGTCGCTGAGGAGAACACCGGGGAGCTGTTTTTT.

The chain links TRBV6-5 to TRBJ2-2; D is uncertain. This CDR3 region has 13 residues. CDR1 is MNHEY, CDR2 SVGAGI, per germline. The ends were cut back, 4 bases at V and 4 bases at J, with 7 bases in the middle. In DNA, the CDR3 is TGTGCCAGCAGTTGGGTCCCCACCGGGGAGCTGTTTTTT. Its translation: CASSWVPTGELFF.

The V gene is TRBV7-9, the J gene TRBJ1-2; D not resolved. Trimming left V 1 base short and J 8 bases short, with 14 bases between. Germline assignment: CDR1 SEHNR and CDR2 FQNEAQ (reference sequence). The length of the CDR3 is 14 residues. CDR3 DNA sequence: TGTGCCAGCAGCTTAGAGGGCGAAATGGGGGGCTACACCTTC. This encodes CASSLEGEMGGYTF. Supplemented by reference TRBV7-9 and TRBJ1-2, the full variable domain reads DTGVSQNPRHKITKRGQNVTFRCDPISEHNRLYWYRQTLGQGPEFLTYFQNEAQLEKSRLLSDRFSAERPKGSFSTLEIQRTEQGDSAMYLCASSLEGEMGGYTFGSGTRLTVV.

To note about this clone: In the same sample, other DNA sequences code for this CDR3. The chain employs TRBV28 and TRBJ1-2; tentative D call: TRBD1 (6 bases). Deletions cut 2 bases from V and 4 bases from J, with 11 bases between. Germline CDR1 is MDHEN and CDR2 is SYDVKM. The CDR3 sequence is 14 residues long. CDR3 DNA sequence: TGTGCCAGCAGTTTAAGGGGGGCGGGCTATGGCTACACCTTC. It translates to CASSLRGAGYGYTF.

The chain has TRBV7-9 and TRBJ1-1; D call uncertain. V lost 5 bases and J lost 4, with 17 bases in between. There are 15 residues in the CDR3. The germline V gene encodes CDR1 SEHNR and CDR2 FQNEAQ (reference sequence). Here the CDR3 DNA reads TGTGCCAGCAGCCCTAAGTCGATGGGCTTCACTGAAGCTTTCTTT. Translated, it gives CASSPKSMGFTEAFF.

The chain uses TRBV27 and TRBJ2-7; D is ambiguous. CDR1 and CDR2 from the germline V gene are MNHEY and SMNVEV (reference sequence). Trimming shortened V by 1 base and J by 7 bases, and 11 bases separated the two germline ends. The CDR3 totals 13 residues. The CDR3 sequence: CASSLWAKEEQYF. CDR3 in DNA: TGTGCCAGCAGTTTATGGGCTAAAGAGGAGCAGTACTTC.

The chain combines TRBV28 with TRBJ2-5, with 8 nucleotides matching TRBD1. The J call is in doubt because the DNA end fits TRBJ2-7 better. The CDR3 totals 16 residues. Germline-derived CDR1 and CDR2 are MDHEN and SYDVKM. The CDR3: CASSPLGQGVSYEQYF. The CDR3, as DNA: TGTGCCAGCAGTCCACTCGGACAGGGAGTATCCTACGAGCAGTACTTC.

With respect to this clone: The sample contains more than one DNA sequence encoding this CDR3. V and J are TRBV7-9 and TRBJ2-7; 8 bases match TRBD1. Germline-derived CDR1 and CDR2 are SEHNR and FQNEAQ (reference sequence). The CDR3 consists of 14 residues. After removal of 1 base from V and 3 bases from J, the junction contained 2 bases not matched to a gene. The CDR3, as DNA: TGTGCCAGCAGCTTAGGGACAGGGCTCTACGAGCAGTACTTC. It encodes CASSLGTGLYEQYF.

The V and J genes are TRBV5-1 and TRBJ2-7; D gene unclear. The CDR3 runs 15 residues. Germline V gives CDR1 SGHRS, CDR2 YFSETQ. The V end was cut by 0 bases, the J end by 4 bases, with 14 bases between. CDR3: CASSLGSNGLYEQYF. CDR3 nucleotide sequence: TGCGCCAGCAGCTTGGGCTCCAACGGGCTTTACGAGCAGTACTTC.

For the CDR3, the DNA is TGTGCCAGCAGTGACGTGGGGGGACAGGGGGTCGGAGAGACCCAGTACTTC. Translation: CASSDVGGQGVGETQYF. The rearrangement uses TRBV6-4 and TRBJ2-5, with TRBD1 matching over 11 bases. The CDR3 consists of 17 residues. V shed 2 bases, J shed 4 bases, and the junction held 9 bases outside the gene matches. Germline CDR1 MRHNA, CDR2 SNTAGT.

As to this clone: The same CDR3 also results from other DNA sequences found in this sample. The chain combines TRBV19 with TRBJ2-7; D not certain. Trimming shortened V by 3 bases and J by 0 bases, and 9 bases separated the two germline ends. The CDR3 loop spans 14 amino acids. The germline gives CDR1 LNHDA, CDR2 SQIVND (reference sequence). DNA for the CDR3: TGTGCCAGTAGTATTCGCGGTACCTCCTACGAGCAGTACTTC. This gives the protein CASSIRGTSYEQYF.

The sample holds one count of this clone. The chain links TRBV13 to TRBJ2-1, with TRBD2 as a possible D gene (5 bases). The length of the CDR3 is 13 residues. Trimming took off 7 bases at V and 10 bases at J, with 17 bases between the two ends. The germline gives CDR1 PRHDT, CDR2 FYEKMQ (reference sequence). The CDR3 region has the DNA TGTGCCAGCAAGATGACGGGAATTGGGGAGCAGTTCTTC. It is translated as CASKMTGIGEQFF. Full variable domain (rest looked up from reference TRBV13 and TRBJ2-1): AAGVIQSPRHLIKEKRETATLKCYPIPRHDTVYWYQQGPGQDPQFLISFYEKMQSDKGSIPDRFSAQQFSDYHSELNMSSLELGDSALYFCASKMTGIGEQFFGPGTRLTVL.

V is TRBV19 and J is TRBJ2-2; D is tentatively TRBD1 or TRBD2 (7 bases each). The CDR3 has 16 residues. Germline values: CDR1 LNHDA, CDR2 SQIVND (reference sequence). Trimming shortened V by 3 bases and J by 4 bases, and 15 bases separated the two germline ends. CDR3 residues: CASSIDREGGTGELFF. As DNA, the CDR3 is TGTGCCAGTAGTATTGACAGGGAGGGTGGCACCGGGGAGCTGTTTTTT.

The DNA for the CDR3 is TGTGCCAGCAGCTTCGATAATTCACCCCTCCACTTT. It translates to CASSFDNSPLHF. V gene TRBV7-8 combines with J gene TRBJ1-6; no clear D gene. V lost 3 bases and J lost 5, with 2 bases in between. Germline V gives CDR1 SGHVS, CDR2 FQNEAQ. The CDR3 contains 12 residues.

The chain is built from TRBV6-1 and TRBJ2-1; 9 bases align to TRBD2. The trim removed 0 bases at V and 10 bases at J, leaving 4 bases unmatched. Germline V gene data show CDR1 as MNHNS and CDR2 as SASEGT. CDR3 length: 14 residues. CDR3 loop: CASSEAWLAGEQFF. DNA for the CDR3: TGTGCCAGCAGTGAAGCGTGGCTAGCGGGAGAGCAGTTCTTC.

The CDR3 here is CASSQAVLAGGTQYF. For the CDR3, the DNA is TGCGCCAGCAGCCAAGCGGTACTAGCGGGAGGTACTCAGTACTTC. The chain recombines TRBV4-1 with TRBJ2-5; TRBD2 agrees at 12 bases. This CDR3 has 15 residues. The trim removed 1 base at V and 11 bases at J, leaving 8 bases unmatched. CDR1 MGHRA and CDR2 YSYEKL come from the germline V gene.

This clone was picked up one time. The same CDR3 also results from other DNA sequences found in this sample. The CDR3 region has the DNA TGTGCCAGCAGCTCCGGACAGGGGGCTAACTATGGCTACACCTTC. It encodes CASSSGQGANYGYTF. The chain combines TRBV7-9 with TRBJ1-2; 10 bases are a match to TRBD1. The CDR3 extends over 15 amino acids. CDR1 and CDR2 from the germline V gene are SEHNR and FQNEAQ (reference sequence). The V gene end was trimmed by 4 bases and the J gene end by 0 bases; junction bases not matched to a gene: 2.

The rearrangement links TRBV29-1 to TRBJ2-6, with TRBD2 as a possible D gene (5 bases). With 3 bases removed from V and 4 bases from J, the gap between germline ends came to 10 bases. The length of the CDR3 is 14 residues. CDR1 and CDR2 (germline): SQVTM, ANQGSEA. This chain's CDR3 is CSVDAGLGANVLTF. CDR3 bases: TGCAGCGTTGACGCGGGTCTCGGGGCCAACGTCCTGACTTTC.

Regarding this clone: Within the sample, other DNA sequences also encode this same CDR3. V is TRBV15 and J is TRBJ2-7; D possibly corresponds to TRBD1 (6 bases). This CDR3 has 14 residues. The germline gives CDR1 LNHNV, CDR2 YYDKDF (reference sequence). V was pared by 0 bases and J by 3 bases, with 9 bases between. The CDR3 sequence is CATSRDRGLYEQYF. In DNA form, the CDR3 reads TGTGCCACCAGCAGAGACAGGGGTCTCTACGAGCAGTACTTC.

As to this clone: Within the sample, other DNA sequences also encode this same CDR3. This chain uses TRBV18 with TRBJ2-7; TRBD1 agrees at 10 bases. Germline V gives CDR1 KGHSH, CDR2 LQKENI. The CDR3 sequence is 15 residues long. Unmatched junction bases numbered 0, after V lost 0 bases and J lost 1 base. The CDR3: CASSPPGQGSYEQYF. The CDR3, as DNA: TGTGCCAGCTCACCACCGGGACAGGGGTCCTACGAGCAGTACTTC.

Details on this clone: Different DNA sequences within this sample yield the same CDR3. CDR3 sequence: CASRTNYGYTF. The DNA for the CDR3 is TGTGCCAGCAGGACCAACTATGGCTACACCTTC. V and J are TRBV27 and TRBJ1-2; unclear D gene. Germline CDR1 MNHEY, CDR2 SMNVEV (reference sequence). Trimming took 6 bases from V and 2 from J, leaving 4 bases between them. The CDR3 runs to 11 residues.